This T cell receptor beta chain was sequenced for a study of T cell clones after liver transplantation (dated by TCRdb to between 2018 and 2020). Some background on the complete study: The samples were obtained from ITN030ST, a randomized trial that attempted immunosuppression withdrawal within 2 years after liver transplantation. After a pre-transplant mixed lymphocyte reaction, TCRbeta sequencing was used to pinpoint donor-reactive T cell clones, which were subsequently tracked in post-transplant blood. As an antigen-independent comparator for the donor-reactive sequences, third party-reactive TCRbeta sequences from pre-transplant MLRs were identified as well. Of the eight recipients, a few were HCV-positive, while the remaining recipients had been transplanted for non-autoimmune, non-viral indications. Until randomization at 12-24 months post-transplant, subjects were given standard immunosuppression, with no induction therapy. Tolerance was defined as complete immunosuppression withdrawal for at least one year with no rise in liver enzymes beyond twice the upper limit of normal. Blood samples were collected pre-transplant, then pre-randomization ahead of withdrawal, and finally post-randomization once withdrawal had either been completed or failed. The studied cohort comprised 8 liver transplant recipients, 3 classified as tolerant and 5 as non-tolerant.

The sample's time point label is to be understood as: pre-transplant. Thawed unstimulated PBMCs were stained for CD3, CD4 and CD8 and FACS-sorted into CD3+CD4+ and CD3+CD8+ populations. Randomization to immunosuppression withdrawal applied to every one of the 8 studied subjects. The Qiagen DNeasy Blood and Tissue Kit was used for genomic DNA isolation. The paper as a whole reports these results and caveats: Low numbers of available donor cells limited the measurable donor-reactive repertoire in a couple of subjects. When repertoire turnover was taken into account, detection of donor-reactive sequences was significantly reduced in 7 of 8 subjects for CD4 and in 8 of 8 subjects for CD8. Because of small, heterogeneous patient numbers and non-standardized post-transplant time points, the conclusions were only preliminary. Because allograft tissue specimens were not available, migration of donor-reactive T cells into the graft, rather than deletion, may have occurred. In 5 of 8 subjects, regardless of tolerance or HCV status, circulating donor-reactive CD4 TCRbeta sequences dropped significantly post-transplant. The decline in donor-reactive sequences exceeded the decline in third party-reactive sequences, suggesting partial antigen-specific deletion that was unrelated to withdrawal success.

As regards this clone: Its antigen remains undetermined. No quality values exist for individual bases; no much larger clone is one base distant.

Via the germline V gene, CDR1 is SNHLY and CDR2 FYNNEI. Cut back by 6 bases and 5 bases, the V and J ends lie 23 bases apart. The CDR3 contains 17 residues, cysteine and phenylalanine counted. Only the CDR3 region is kept as DNA, spanning 51 bases read in frame from base 1. Frozen genomic DNA underwent high-throughput TCRbeta CDR3 sequencing by immunoSEQ, including PCR amplification, mapping, bias correction and internal controls. On the authors' methods: Only productive rearrangements were retained, with each unique TCRbeta sequence defined by its CDR3 nucleotide sequence together with its V and J gene. For a sequence to be called donor-reactive, it needed a frequency of at least 0.01% and at least 5-fold expansion in CFSE-low cells compared with unstimulated pre-transplant cells. Minimum frequency thresholds were set for each subject on the basis of the unstimulated sample with the lowest template count, so that a detection power of at least 90% was ensured. Repertoire turnover was measured by Jensen-Shannon divergence between the top 1000 TCRbeta sequences post- and pre-transplant. Two-sided Fisher's exact tests were used to test for changes in how often donor-reactive sequences were detected. What TCRdb holds here is the immuneACCESS table cut down to in-frame rearrangements. Part of the clones is not present; checked against another copy, under half of the missing clones reflect an unresolved V gene, and the others are unexplained. V and J calls and clone size are as listed in that table; D and trimming were resolved from the DNA. The sample table records 24,000 or so clones; more than 60% of these occur just once. 2.5% to 3% of the sample is in the top ten clones.

The source of this sequence is a human donor who received a liver transplant. The rearranged segments are TRBV2 and TRBJ1-5; no D gene can be assigned with confidence. Here the sequenced sample was CD4+ T cells from blood, taken before liver transplant. The DNA sequence reads TGTGCCAGCAGAAACGATCCGGGCACTCCTCTCCATCAGCCCCAGCATTTT. This translates into CASRNDPGTPLHQPQHF.